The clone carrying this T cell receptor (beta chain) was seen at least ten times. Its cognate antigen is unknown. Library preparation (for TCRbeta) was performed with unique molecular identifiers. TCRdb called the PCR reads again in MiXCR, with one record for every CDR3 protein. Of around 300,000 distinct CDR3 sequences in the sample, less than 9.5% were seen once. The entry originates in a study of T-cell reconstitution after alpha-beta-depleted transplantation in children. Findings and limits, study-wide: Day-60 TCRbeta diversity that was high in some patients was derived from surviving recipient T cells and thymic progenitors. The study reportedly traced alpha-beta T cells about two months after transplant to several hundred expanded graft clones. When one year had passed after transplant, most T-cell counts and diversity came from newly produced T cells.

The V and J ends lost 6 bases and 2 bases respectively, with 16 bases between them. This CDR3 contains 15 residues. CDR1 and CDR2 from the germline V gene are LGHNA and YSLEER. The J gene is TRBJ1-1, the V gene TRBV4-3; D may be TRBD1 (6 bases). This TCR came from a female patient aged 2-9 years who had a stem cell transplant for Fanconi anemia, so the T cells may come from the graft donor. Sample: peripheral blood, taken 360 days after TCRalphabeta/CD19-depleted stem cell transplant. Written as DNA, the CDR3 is TGCGCCAGCAGGAAGACAGGAGGGTTAAACACTGAAGCTTTCTTT. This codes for CASRKTGGLNTEAFF.